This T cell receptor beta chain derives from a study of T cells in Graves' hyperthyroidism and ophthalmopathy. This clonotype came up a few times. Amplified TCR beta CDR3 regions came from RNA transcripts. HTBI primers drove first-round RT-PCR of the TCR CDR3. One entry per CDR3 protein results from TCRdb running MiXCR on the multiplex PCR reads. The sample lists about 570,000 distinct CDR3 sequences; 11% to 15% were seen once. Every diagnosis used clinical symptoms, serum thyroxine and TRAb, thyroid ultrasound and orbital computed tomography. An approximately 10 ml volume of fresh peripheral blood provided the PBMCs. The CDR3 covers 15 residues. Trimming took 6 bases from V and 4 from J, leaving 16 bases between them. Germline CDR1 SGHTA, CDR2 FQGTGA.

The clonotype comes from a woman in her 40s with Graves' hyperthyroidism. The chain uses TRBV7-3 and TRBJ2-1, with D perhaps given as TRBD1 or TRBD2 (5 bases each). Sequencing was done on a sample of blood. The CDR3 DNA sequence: TGTGCCAGCAGTTTCAACTCTGGGGGTTACAATGAGCAGTTCTTC. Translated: CASSFNSGGYNEQFF.